A selection of T cell receptor beta chains follows, all from one sample in a study of T cell repertoires in cytomegalovirus infection. A single record per CDR3 protein comes from TCRdb applying MiXCR to the reads. The table includes under 850,000 distinct CDR3 sequences, roughly 35% detected once. Sequenced input: PBMCs. These receptors originate from a human donor in good health (CMV status not recorded). Some clones in this sample may be carry-over from other donors' samples. The CDR3 runs from the conserved cysteine through the conserved F or W. D genes are given only for firm matches. A clone size is listed for some rows: how often the clone was seen (once, few, many), or a class if it is expanded.

d_call	v_call	clone_size	cdr3_aa
-	TRBV7-1	-	CAVGSNQPQHF
-	TRBV5-1	few	CASSTGSITEAFF
-	TRBV28	few	CASWSNEKLFF
-	TRBV28	-	CASRGWDGPYEQYF
-	TRBV24-1	-	CATSEKGLPYEQYF
-	TRBV7-6	-	CASSFAGSNTGELFF
-	TRBV10-3	few	CAISEEGGDTEAFF
-	TRBV27	-	CASRRLLDSRAFF
TRBD1	TRBV10-2	-	CASSPRDRADEQYF
-	TRBV28	-	CASSPPNHYTYF
TRBD2	TRBV27	-	CASSLSIPAGNSYEQYF
TRBD2	TRBV2	-	CASEAGGTYEQYF
-	TRBV10-3	-	CATLVGGGTEAFF
-	TRBV4-1	few	CASSQDRKGSYNSPLHF
TRBD2	TRBV5-4	-	CASSPSSGGPSYEQYF
TRBD1	TRBV28	many	CASSYRGTYHEAFF
TRBD1	TRBV4-1	-	CASSSEGGPTEQYF
TRBD1	TRBV5-1	few	CASSSRDRPGSNYGYTF
-	TRBV29-1	few	CSVREPFGNQPQHF
-	TRBV7-2	once	CSRTAPSTDTQYF
-	TRBV14	-	CASSQGRSFKGNEQFF
TRBD1	TRBV7-3	-	CASSATSGQAEQYF
TRBD1	TRBV11-2	-	CASSLDRGQRKIAKNIQYF